The 20 T cell receptor beta chains listed next were all sequenced from one sample in a study of STAT5B mutations in CD4+ large granular lymphocyte leukemia. Only in-frame clones appear in the TCRdb table, and some are missing; sequencing was by immunoSEQ multiplex PCR. The table shows tens of thousands of clones, with 74% occurring only once. The source material was CD4+ T cells from blood buffy coats. These receptors came from a human donor in good health.

The chain uses TRBV21-1 and TRBJ2-4; TRBD2 is the table's D call and was not checked against the DNA. TRBV21-1 is a recognized pseudogene. This CDR3 contains 18 residues. CDR3 protein: CASSPRDCALIAKNIQYF. In nucleotides, the CDR3 is TGTGCCAGCAGCCCCCGGGACTGTGCGTTAATAGCCAAAAACATTCAGTACTTC.

The chain uses TRBV5-4 and TRBJ2-1; D unclear. The CDR3 loop spans 16 amino acids. V was shortened by 1 base and J by 0 bases, with 11 bases between the two germline ends. CDR1 and CDR2 from the germline V gene are SGHNT and YYREEE (reference sequence). CDR3 loop: CASSLPGISSYNEQFF. CDR3 nucleotides: TGTGCCAGCAGCTTGCCTGGCATAAGCTCCTACAATGAGCAGTTCTTC. Full variable domain (remainder filled in from reference TRBV5-4 and TRBJ2-1): ETGVTQSPTHLIKTRGQQVTLRCSSQSGHNTVSWYQQALGQGPQFIFQYYREEENGRGNFPPRFSGLQFPNYSSELNVNALELDDSALYLCASSLPGISSYNEQFFGPGTRLTVL.

V usage is TRBV30 and J usage is TRBJ1-1; weak D call: TRBD1 (5 bases). Trimming cost V 4 bases and J 2 bases, with 17 bases left between them. This CDR3 comprises 15 residues. The germline V gene encodes CDR1 GTSNPN and CDR2 SVGIG (reference sequence). The DNA of the CDR3 is TGTGCCTGGAAACGGGGCGGAGGTTATAACACTGAAGCTTTCTTT. Translated: CAWKRGGGYNTEAFF. Based on the CDR3 plus reference TRBV30 and TRBJ1-1, the full variable domain is SQTIHQWPATLVQPVGSPLSLECTVEGTSNPNLYWYRQAAGRGLQLLFYSVGIGQISSEVPQNLSASRPQDRQFILSSKKLLLSDSGFYLCAWKRGGGYNTEAFFGQGTRLTVV.

This chain connects TRBV5-5 to TRBJ2-6, with a possible D match to TRBD2 (5 bases). V was shortened by 0 bases and J by 1 base, with 8 bases between the two germline ends. Germline CDR1 SGHKS, CDR2 YYEKEE (reference sequence). This CDR3 region has 16 residues. CDR3 sequence (DNA): TGTGCCAGCAGCTTGGCCCCGGGATCTGGGGCCAACGTCCTGACTTTC. Translation: CASSLAPGSGANVLTF.

The gene calls are TRBV23-1 and TRBJ2-6; D is unresolved. TRBV23-1 falls under the ORF class, with uncertain function. The CDR3 consists of 18 residues. V lost 0 bases, J lost 0 bases, and 12 bases lay in between. CDR3 DNA sequence: TGCGCCAGCAGTCAATCGAACAGCAAACCCTCTGGGGCCAACGTCCTGACTTTC. Its protein is CASSQSNSKPSGANVLTF.

V gene TRBV11-2 combines with J gene TRBJ2-1; the D is unclear. The CDR3 totals 11 residues. With 1 base removed from V and 14 bases from J, the gap between germline ends came to 9 bases. CDR1 and CDR2 (germline): SGHAT, FQNNGV. The CDR3: CASSLGRKEFF. The CDR3 nucleotides read TGTGCCAGCAGCTTAGGCAGGAAGGAGTTCTTC.

Here the CDR3 reads CASSHLPWTVQSRYGYTF. The CDR3 region has the DNA TGCGCCAGCAGCCACTTACCTTGGACAGTACAAAGCCGGTATGGCTACACCTTC. V is TRBV4-3 and J is TRBJ1-2, with D perhaps TRBD1 (6 bases). The length of the CDR3 is 18 residues. V was shortened by 3 bases and J by 5 bases, with 25 bases between the two germline ends. CDR1 is LGHNA and CDR2 is YSLEER in the germline V gene.

This chain links TRBV11-3 with TRBJ2-1; D may be TRBD1 (5 bases). CDR3 size: 15 residues. The ends were cut back, 0 bases at V and 8 bases at J, with 14 bases in the middle. The germline CDR1 and CDR2 sequences are SGHNT and YENEEA. The CDR3 here is CASSLEGRVIDEQFF. DNA of the CDR3: TGTGCCAGCAGCTTAGAGGGCAGGGTGATCGATGAGCAGTTCTTC.

This clone has just one count. The V gene is TRBV28, the J gene TRBJ1-2; TRBD1 is a possible D gene (5 bases). V lost 4 bases to trimming and J lost 7 bases, with 10 bases between them. This CDR3 comprises 12 residues. CDR1 and CDR2 from the germline V gene are MDHEN and SYDVKM. The CDR3 loop reads CASSYAGGGYTF. CDR3 coding DNA: TGTGCCAGCAGTTACGCCGGGGGTGGCTACACCTTC.

V is TRBV7-2 and J is TRBJ2-1; 13 bases are shared with TRBD2. Looked up from germline, CDR1 is SGHTA and CDR2 is FQGNSA. V lost 5 bases, J lost 12 bases, and 13 bases stayed unmatched. This CDR3 comprises 16 residues. The CDR3 reads CASSPWGLAGTRGQFF. The CDR3 bases are TGTGCCAGCAGCCCGTGGGGACTAGCGGGGACCCGTGGGCAGTTCTTC.

The chain combines TRBV11-2 with TRBJ1-1; D ambiguous. Germline values: CDR1 SGHAT, CDR2 FQNNGV. V lost 3 bases to trimming and J lost 1 base, with 0 bases between them. The CDR3 extends over 11 amino acids. The CDR3 bases are TGTGCCAGCAGCTTGAACACTGAAGCTTTCTTT. Protein: CASSLNTEAFF.

This chain uses TRBV19 with TRBJ1-5; tentatively, D is TRBD1 (5 bases). In germline, CDR1 is LNHDA, CDR2 SQIVND (reference sequence). Trimming pared 9 bases from V and 0 bases from J, leaving 12 bases between. The CDR3 covers 14 residues. CDR3 coding DNA: TGTGCCAGCTCCAGACAGCCTAGCAATCAGCCCCAGCATTTT. It codes for CASSRQPSNQPQHF.

V is TRBV6-5 and J is TRBJ1-6; 8 positions agree with TRBD1. Trimming cost V 4 bases and J 11 bases; bases outside gene matches: 7. The CDR3 runs to 14 residues. Germline V lookup: CDR1 MNHEY, CDR2 SVGAGI. The CDR3: CASSSNRGGTPLHF. CDR3 sequence (DNA): TGTGCCAGCAGTTCGAACAGGGGGGGGACACCCCTCCACTTT.

V is TRBV6-1 and J is TRBJ2-2; a possible D gene is TRBD2 (7 bases). Per the germline V gene, CDR1 is MNHNS and CDR2 is SASEGT. The CDR3 contains 15 residues. V lost 6 bases to trimming and J lost 5 bases, with 16 bases between them. The CDR3 is CASRGGAAWTGELFF. DNA for the CDR3: TGTGCCAGCAGAGGGGGGGCGGCGTGGACCGGGGAGCTGTTTTTT.

The chain couples TRBV2 to TRBJ1-2, with D maybe TRBD1 (5 bases). V was trimmed by 6 bases and J by 4 bases, leaving 18 bases between them. Germline values: CDR1 SNHLY, CDR2 FYNNEI. CDR3 length: 15 amino acids. The CDR3 protein is CASRRGAEDPYGYTF. The CDR3 DNA reads TGTGCCAGCAGGCGAGGGGCAGAAGACCCCTATGGCTACACCTTC.

This chain connects TRBV9 to TRBJ1-2; 8 bases fit TRBD1. The CDR3 is made up of 14 amino acids. Germline CDR1 SGDLS, CDR2 YYNGEE. Trimming removed 3 bases from V and 0 bases from J; junction bases left unmatched: 1. As DNA, the CDR3 is TGTGCCAGCAGCGCGGGACAGGCTAACTATGGCTACACCTTC. Its protein product is CASSAGQANYGYTF.

Here the CDR3 reads CASSRGGDRDHGGLFF. CDR3 DNA sequence: TGTGCCAGCAGCCGGGGGGGGGACAGGGATCACGGAGGGCTGTTTTTT. The chain has TRBV5-4 and TRBJ2-2, with D possibly matching TRBD1 (9 bases). The CDR3 extends over 16 amino acids. Trimming stripped 4 bases from V and 13 bases from J, with 26 bases between. Germline values: CDR1 SGHNT, CDR2 YYREEE (reference sequence). The variable domain in full, completed from reference TRBV5-4 and TRBJ2-2, reads ETGVTQSPTHLIKTRGQQVTLRCSSQSGHNTVSWYQQALGQGPQFIFQYYREEENGRGNFPPRFSGLQFPNYSSELNVNALELDDSALYLCASSRGGDRDHGGLFFGEGSRLTVL.

This sequence joins TRBV7-2 and TRBJ1-2, with D maybe TRBD1 (5 bases). From germline, CDR1 is SGHTA and CDR2 FQGNSA. Trimming stripped 5 bases from V and 4 bases from J, with 17 bases between. CDR3 size: 15 residues. The DNA of the CDR3 is TGTGCCAGCAGCCCCCCGAGGGGCGGTATCTATGGCTACACCTTC. It is translated as CASSPPRGGIYGYTF. Based on the CDR3 plus reference TRBV7-2 and TRBJ1-2, the full variable domain is GAGVSQSPSNKVTEKGKDVELRCDPISGHTALYWYRQSLGQGLEFLIYFQGNSAPDKSGLPSDRFSAERTGGSVSTLTIQRTQQEDSAVYLCASSPPRGGIYGYTFGSGTRLTVV.

V usage is TRBV19 and J usage is TRBJ1-1; TRBD1 might be the D (6 bases). Germline V gives CDR1 LNHDA, CDR2 SQIVND (reference sequence). V was pared by 2 bases and J by 5 bases, with 15 bases between. There are 15 residues in the CDR3. CDR3 sequence reads: CASSILGGQRTEAFF. For the CDR3, the DNA is TGTGCCAGTAGTATACTTGGGGGGCAGCGGACTGAAGCTTTCTTT. Drawing the rest from reference TRBV19 and TRBJ1-1, the complete variable domain is DGGITQSPKYLFRKEGQNVTLSCEQNLNHDAMYWYRQDPGQGLRLIYYSQIVNDFQKGDIAEGYSVSREKKESFPLTVTSAQKNPTAFYLCASSILGGQRTEAFFGQGTRLTVV.

The chain uses TRBV7-2 and TRBJ2-1; D is possibly TRBD1 (5 bases). The CDR3 covers 13 residues. Trimming took 4 bases from V and 5 from J, leaving 9 bases between them. Germline V lookup: CDR1 SGHTA, CDR2 FQGNSA. CDR3 nucleotides: TGTGCCAGCAGCTGGAGACAGAACAATGAGCAGTTCTTC. It translates to CASSWRQNNEQFF.